The T cell receptor beta chain described here comes from a study of T cell repertoires in aging, cancer and after chemotherapy. A mixed TRB-A/B primer pool amplified rearranged TRB by multiplex touch-down PCR. TCRdb called the multiplex PCR reads again in MiXCR, with one record for every CDR3 protein. Among thousands of distinct CDR3 sequences listed, about 26% were seen once. About this clonotype: Its antigen is unidentified.

General study results and limits: Median generation probability rose over the chemotherapy interval in each cancer cohort, suggesting rebound thymic output.

Trimming left V 2 bases short and J 3 bases short, with 14 bases between. Germline V gene sequence: CDR1 LNHNV, CDR2 YYDKDF (reference sequence). The CDR3 is 15 amino acids. TCR beta rearrangements were amplified from peripheral blood genomic DNA. Sequenced input: blood. J is TRBJ2-7 and V is TRBV15; D perhaps matches TRBD1 (6 bases). This receptor was taken from a human donor with a blood cancer. The donor label of this sample is uncertain. The CDR3 DNA reads TGTGCCACCAGCAGATCTACCGGGACAAGCTACGAGCAGTACTTC. Amino acids: CATSRSTGTSYEQYF.